This TCR beta chain stems from a study of cytomegalovirus exposure and HLA in healthy donors. V lost 6 bases to trimming and J lost 11 bases, with 19 bases between them. CDR1 LNHDA and CDR2 SQIVND come from the germline V gene (reference sequence). This CDR3 spans 13 amino acids. Primers for the PCR totalled 60 Vbeta and 13 Jbeta. The assay was immunoSEQ multiplex PCR, and TCRdb's table has in-frame clones only and misses some. The table includes about 220,000 clones, roughly 84% detected once. When sampled, the donors appeared nominally healthy, though they likely had unrecorded immune exposures. A note on this clone: The antigen remains undetermined.

General study findings and limits: Specificity for CMV antigens was confirmed in vitro for a few of the CMV-associated chains. Excluded: some indistinguishable V segments such as TRBV6-2 and TRBV6-3. Looking again later, the authors saw that most CMV-associated TCR beta chains seemed HLA-restricted.

Sequencing was done on a sample of PBMCs. The TCR comes from a boy between 2 and 10 years old in good health and CMV-seronegative. The V call is TRBV19, the J call TRBJ1-1; D unresolved. This CDR3 reads CASSIAVTEWAFF. The CDR3 DNA reads TGTGCCAGTAGCATTGCAGTGACTGAGTGGGCTTTCTTT.